This T cell receptor beta chain is from a study of cytomegalovirus exposure and HLA in healthy donors. The overall study: Unique TCR beta sequences numbering some 120 million came from roughly 180 million T cells in an earlier analysis.

Vbeta (60) and Jbeta (13) primers were used in the PCR. Here immunoSEQ multiplex PCR was the method, and the copy in TCRdb shows in-frame clones only, minus some. The sample's table shows roughly 140,000 clones. Looked up from germline, CDR1 is SGDLS and CDR2 is YYNGEE. CDR3 size: 17 residues. Trimming took 3 bases from V and 1 from J; bases not matched to a gene: 9. The chain links TRBV9 to TRBJ2-2, with TRBD1 identical over 7 bases. The sequencing input was PBMCs. The clonotype comes from a male donor in good health and CMV-seronegative. CDR3 DNA sequence: TGTGCCAGCAGCGGAAGTAAGGGGGCAGGGAACACCGGGGAGCTGTTTTTT. This encodes CASSGSKGAGNTGELFF.